The sequence of this T cell receptor beta chain was determined in a study of long-term antiretroviral therapy in people with HIV. Each HIV participant was treated in the United States. As to this clone: Antigen specificity is unknown.

Study outcomes and limitations: Diversity measured after ART increased yet remained under transplant donor controls. The clones with expansion before ART were dominant in the repertoire at all time points.

Running of the v3.0 immunoSEQ assay took place at survey level. Sequencing of each sample targeted about 35,000-50,000 T-cell genomes. TCRdb's table, derived via immunoSEQ multiplex PCR, lists solely in-frame clones and lacks some. The table lists roughly 16,000 clones, almost 90% of them singletons. The CDR3 runs 13 residues. From germline, CDR1 is SQVTM and CDR2 ANQGSEA. Trimming removed 6 bases from V and 3 bases from J, with 12 bases in between. This rearrangement joins TRBV29-1 to TRBJ1-5; tentatively, D is TRBD1 (6 bases). The clonotype originates from a woman aged 25 to 39 with HIV. The source was unsorted PBMCs, collected more than 2.2 years before starting antiretroviral therapy. The CDR3 region has the DNA TGCAGCGTAATAGACAGGAACAATCAGCCCCAGCATTTT. It encodes CSVIDRNNQPQHF.